The clone carrying this T cell receptor beta chain came up once. The protocol was immunoSEQ multiplex PCR, while the TCRdb copy is restricted to in-frame clones and leaves out a portion. The table lists about 1.1 million clones, about four fifths of them singletons. Trimming stripped 5 bases from V and 2 bases from J, with 9 bases between. The germline V gene encodes CDR1 KGHSH and CDR2 LQKENI. The CDR3 has 13 amino acids. The data stem from a study of shared clonotypes between healthy human individuals. The source material was memory CD4+ T cells from PBMCs. Sample subset: CD45RA-negative fraction. The clonotype comes from a man aged 18 to 29 in good health. Some clones in this sample may be carry-over from other donors' samples. The rearrangement links TRBV18 to TRBJ1-1; no definite D call. The DNA for the CDR3 is TGTGCCAGCTCAGCAAAGGATAACACTGAAGCTTTCTTT. Its protein is CASSAKDNTEAFF. Using reference TRBV18 and TRBJ1-1 for the parts outside the CDR3, the full variable domain is NAGVMQNPRHLVRRRGQEARLRCSPMKGHSHVYWYRQLPEEGLKFMVYLQKENIIDESGMPKERFSAEFPKEGPSILRIQQVVRGDSAAYFCASSAKDNTEAFFGQGTRLTVV.